This T cell receptor (beta chain) was recorded in a study of OX40 agonist ivuxolimab in advanced cancers. Study-wide background: Patients received ivuxolimab, an intravenous treatment, every 2 weeks at 0.01 to 10 mg/kg. 30% to 40% of patients had received prior checkpoint inhibitor therapy. Whole-study results and caveats: Among the nonresponders, some also had low normalized T-cell clonal expansion.

In regard to this clone: Its antigen is as yet unknown.

Only in-frame clones appear in the TCRdb table, and some are missing; sequencing was by immunoSEQ multiplex PCR. The repertoire consists of 55,000 or so clones, with about nine tenths occurring once and the leading ten covering approximately 7.2%. This material consisted of CD4+ or CD8+ T cells sorted from blood, taken in a trial of the OX40 agonist ivuxolimab. The source of this sequence is an adult with an advanced solid tumor such as melanoma, head and neck, liver or kidney cancer.

The CDR3 DNA sequence: TGTGCCAGCAGTTACAGGGGGAATACGCAGTATTTT. This encodes CASSYRGNTQYF. The chain couples TRBV28 to TRBJ2-3; 8 nucleotides align to TRBD1. J lost 7 bases, V lost 4 bases, and 1 base had no gene match. The CDR3 is 12 amino acids. Per the germline V gene, CDR1 is MDHEN and CDR2 is SYDVKM.